What follows is one T cell receptor beta chain and its context. Its antigen is currently unknown. The sample comes from a study of CD8 T cells in ankylosing spondylitis. Study-level results: Roughly 8 highly homologous variants made up a TCR beta motif, and this motif appeared characteristic of ankylosing spondylitis blood. Earlier literature documents some of the motif variants in reactive arthritis synovial fluid and blood.

V was pared by 4 bases and J by 2 bases, with 4 bases of the junction left unmatched. The CDR3 loop spans 15 amino acids. CDR1 and CDR2 from the germline V gene are SEHNR and FQNEAQ (reference sequence). TCRdb processed the 5' RACE reads anew with MiXCR; each CDR3 protein has one entry. The table has around 140,000 distinct CDR3 sequences, roughly a sixth seen once. The clonotype originates from a male donor with ankylosing spondylitis. The chain links TRBV7-9 to TRBJ2-2, with 7 bases identical to TRBD1. Sequencing was done on a sample of blood, either unsorted or a sorted T cell fraction (not recorded which). This CDR3 reads CASSSTGLNTGELFF. The CDR3 coding sequence is TGTGCCAGCAGCTCGACAGGGCTTAACACCGGGGAGCTGTTTTTT. Together with reference TRBV7-9 and TRBJ2-2, the CDR3 gives the full variable domain: DTGVSQNPRHKITKRGQNVTFRCDPISEHNRLYWYRQTLGQGPEFLTYFQNEAQLEKSRLLSDRFSAERPKGSFSTLEIQRTEQGDSAMYLCASSSTGLNTGELFFGEGSRLTVL.